Below are 20 T cell receptor beta chains sequenced from a single sample in a study of control samples from healthy donors and cancer patients. Clones were read by immunoSEQ multiplex PCR, and TCRdb kept only the in-frame ones, dropping some. The profile shows roughly 34,000 clones, about 88% of them singletons. Sequencing was performed on PBMCs. The receptor source for this set is a middle-aged woman with lung cancer.

The genes are TRBV13 and TRBJ1-1, with 9 bases matching TRBD1. The trim removed 5 bases at V and 3 bases at J, leaving 4 bases unmatched. Germline-derived CDR1 and CDR2 are PRHDT and FYEKMQ (reference sequence). The CDR3 spans 14 residues. CDR3 sequence (DNA): TGTGCCAGCAGCGCAGACAGGGGGGACACTGAAGCTTTCTTT. Translated: CASSADRGDTEAFF.

The chain links TRBV5-4 to TRBJ1-6, with 8 bases lining up with TRBD1. The junction had 8 bases not matched to a gene; V was cut back by 4 bases and J by 8 bases. Germline loops: CDR1 SGHNT, CDR2 YYREEE (reference sequence). The CDR3 spans 15 residues. The CDR3, as DNA: TGTGCCAGCAGCGTGAAACAGGGGGTGCATTCACCCCTCCACTTT. Translating it yields CASSVKQGVHSPLHF.

Here the CDR3 DNA reads TGTGCCAGCAGCCCCCTCCGGACAGCCTCCTACGAGCAGTACTTC. Translating it yields CASSPLRTASYEQYF. V gene TRBV27 combines with J gene TRBJ2-7; D perhaps matches TRBD1 (6 bases). The germline CDR1 and CDR2 sequences are MNHEY and SMNVEV (reference sequence). The CDR3 covers 15 residues. The germline V and J ends were trimmed by 6 bases and 0 bases, with 15 bases remaining between them.

This chain joins TRBV9 and TRBJ2-1; weak D call: TRBD1 (5 bases). The CDR3 covers 15 residues. Germline CDR1 and CDR2: SGDLS and YYNGEE. V was pared by 4 bases and J by 5 bases, with 16 bases between. DNA for the CDR3: TGTGCCAGCAGCCCCGAAGGGGCGTCGCACAATGAGCAGTTCTTC. It is translated as CASSPEGASHNEQFF.

V and J are TRBV9 and TRBJ2-2; tentative D call: TRBD2 (6 bases). CDR1 and CDR2 from the germline V gene are SGDLS and YYNGEE. V was trimmed by 0 bases and J by 0 bases, leaving 12 bases between them. This CDR3 comprises 17 residues. CDR3: CASSVDGSGTNTGELFF. The CDR3 bases are TGTGCCAGCAGCGTAGATGGTAGCGGAACGAACACCGGGGAGCTGTTTTTT.

The chain recombines TRBV9 with TRBJ2-3; D not resolved. CDR3 length: 13 residues. Germline lookup yields CDR1 SGDLS and CDR2 YYNGEE. V gave up 0 bases and J gave up 7 bases, with 9 bases separating them. The CDR3 reads CASSVVESNTQYF. The CDR3 nucleotides read TGTGCCAGCAGCGTAGTAGAGTCGAATACGCAGTATTTT.

This clone appeared a single time. The rearrangement joins TRBV6-4 to TRBJ2-3; 10 nucleotides agree with TRBD2. Unmatched junction bases numbered 2, after V lost 2 bases and J lost 0 bases. Germline CDR1 is MRHNA and CDR2 is SNTAGT. This CDR3 comprises 16 residues. Here the CDR3 reads CASSDEAGGSTDTQYF. CDR3 sequence (DNA): TGTGCCAGCAGTGACGAAGCGGGGGGGAGCACAGATACGCAGTATTTT.

This sequence joins TRBV20-1 and TRBJ1-2; 11 bases fit TRBD1. Germline CDR1 DFQATT, CDR2 SNEGSKA (reference sequence). The length of the CDR3 is 14 residues. Trimming at V came to 3 bases and at J to 7 bases, leaving 7 bases not matched to a gene. CDR3 in amino acids: CSASGDRGARGYTF. In DNA, the CDR3 is TGCAGTGCTAGTGGGGACAGGGGGGCCCGTGGCTACACCTTC.

Comments on this clone: Other DNA sequences in this specimen translate into the identical CDR3. The V and J genes are TRBV11-3 and TRBJ2-5; 10 bases fit TRBD2. Trimming cost V 3 bases and J 4 bases; bases outside gene matches: 11. The germline V gene encodes CDR1 SGHNT and CDR2 YENEEA. The length of the CDR3 is 17 residues. In nucleotides, the CDR3 is TGTGCCAGCAGCTTTTCTAGCGGGGGTCCCCCCGGAGAGACCCAGTACTTC. It translates to CASSFSSGGPPGETQYF.

This clone was seen more than once but under ten times. This chain uses TRBV2 with TRBJ2-7; D unclear. Germline CDR1 is SNHLY and CDR2 is FYNNEI. V was clipped by 3 bases and J by 6 bases, with 21 bases between them. This CDR3 spans 16 amino acids. In nucleotides, the CDR3 is TGTGCCAGCAGTGAGGGATTACCGGGCACAATCAGCGAGCAGTACTTC. Protein product: CASSEGLPGTISEQYF.

V and J are TRBV28 and TRBJ2-7; D might be TRBD1 (6 bases). V lost 6 bases and J 6 bases, leaving 24 bases between the germline ends. Germline loops: CDR1 MDHEN, CDR2 SYDVKM. The CDR3 contains 16 residues. The CDR3 DNA follows: TGTGCCAGCAGCCTACGCGGCGGCAGGGGATGGATCGAGCAGTACTTC. This encodes CASSLRGGRGWIEQYF.

The chain has TRBV27 and TRBJ1-5, with D possibly TRBD1 on 5 matching bases. The CDR3 has 17 amino acids. Deletions cut 5 bases from V and 1 base from J, with 18 bases between. In germline, CDR1 is MNHEY, CDR2 SMNVEV (reference sequence). The CDR3 loop reads CASSPRGGGVSNQPQHF. CDR3 sequence (DNA): TGTGCCAGCAGTCCCCGGGGTGGGGGAGTAAGCAATCAGCCCCAGCATTTT.

The V and J genes are TRBV6-2 or TRBV6-3 and TRBJ1-1, with a possible D match to TRBD1 (6 bases). The CDR3 contains 15 residues. Per the germline V gene, CDR1 is MNHEY and CDR2 is SVGEGT. V shed 2 bases and J shed 2 bases, with 12 bases lying between them. The CDR3 DNA is TGTGCCAGCAGTTACGGCGGGGGCCAAAACACTGAAGCTTTCTTT. Translating it yields CASSYGGGQNTEAFF.

J is TRBJ1-5 and V is TRBV6-2 or TRBV6-3; D remains ambiguous. Trimming shortened V by 2 bases and J by 6 bases, and 5 bases separated the two germline ends. The germline gives CDR1 MNHEY, CDR2 SVGEGT. The CDR3 is made up of 12 amino acids. CDR3 residues: CASSYVGQPQHF. For the CDR3, the DNA is TGTGCCAGCAGTTACGTTGGTCAGCCCCAGCATTTT.

This chain joins TRBV4-1 and TRBJ1-5; D ambiguous. CDR1 and CDR2 (germline): MGHRA, YSYEKL. The V end was cut by 0 bases, the J end by 5 bases, with 11 bases between. This CDR3 has 15 residues. The CDR3 DNA reads as TGCGCCAGCAGCCAAGAACCGGCATCGTATCAGCCCCAGCATTTT. Its translation: CASSQEPASYQPQHF.

The chain recombines TRBV19 with TRBJ2-5; 9 bases map to TRBD1. The germline CDR1 and CDR2 sequences are LNHDA and SQIVND (reference sequence). This CDR3 spans 14 amino acids. V was pared by 3 bases and J by 4 bases, with 3 bases of the junction left unmatched. The CDR3 region has the DNA TGTGCCAGTAGTATCGCACAGGGGGCAGAGACCCAGTACTTC. It codes for CASSIAQGAETQYF.

The chain has TRBV4-2 and TRBJ1-5; D perhaps matches TRBD1 (5 bases). The CDR3 totals 18 residues. V shed 0 bases and J shed 2 bases, with 17 bases lying between them. The germline gives CDR1 LGHNA, CDR2 YNFKEQ. This chain's CDR3 is CASSQDPVGSGGNQPQHF. The CDR3 bases are TGTGCCAGCAGCCAAGATCCGGTAGGGTCGGGGGGCAATCAGCCCCAGCATTTT.

The rearrangement links TRBV7-3 to TRBJ1-3; D remains unclear. Trimming cost V 0 bases and J 0 bases, with 3 bases left between them. This CDR3 comprises 14 residues. The germline gives CDR1 SGHTA, CDR2 FQGTGA. As DNA, the CDR3 is TGTGCCAGCAGCTTAACAGGCTCTGGAAACACCATATATTTT. Translating it yields CASSLTGSGNTIYF.

The J gene is TRBJ1-2, the V gene TRBV6-1; D perhaps matches TRBD1 (6 bases). V lost 1 base, J lost 8 bases, and 11 bases lay in between. Germline CDR1 and CDR2: MNHNS and SASEGT. The CDR3 runs 13 residues. CDR3 nucleotide sequence: TGTGCCAGCAGTGAAGGGACAGTAGGCGGCTACACCTTC. This codes for CASSEGTVGGYTF.

The chain recombines TRBV5-4 with TRBJ2-5; TRBD2 is a possible D gene (7 bases). V was trimmed by 1 base and J by 5 bases, leaving 12 bases between them. The CDR3 covers 14 residues. Germline assignment: CDR1 SGHNT and CDR2 YYREEE (reference sequence). Here the CDR3 DNA reads TGTGCCAGCAGCTTGCGGGGGGCCAGGGAGACCCAGTACTTC. This translates into CASSLRGARETQYF.